These 22 T cell receptor beta chains were all obtained from the same sample, sequenced in a study of shared clonotypes between healthy human individuals (dated by TCRdb to about 2020). Library preparation used the immunoSEQ multiplex PCR assay. The source is immuneACCESS, and TCRdb retained only in-frame sequences with V and J called. Part of the clones is not carried over; for the studies checked, unresolved V genes explain less than half of this, and the remainder is unexplained. Here the sample has 800,000 to 950,000 clones; about 96% occur a single time. Roughly 0.23% of the sample comes from the top ten. CD8 naive samples were CD45RO-negative cells positively selected for CCR7, giving a CD45RA+CCR7+ population that excluded TemRA cells. Source material: naive CD8+ T cells sorted from blood. The intended sense of this specimen's cell subset or site label: CD45RA+CCR7+. The source of these receptors is a young man in good health.

V is TRBV28 and J is TRBJ1-2; D gene unclear. CDR3 length: 13 amino acids. Between the trimmed V and J ends, which lost 10 bases and 5 bases, there was a span of 17 bases. In germline, CDR1 is MDHEN, CDR2 SYDVKM. For the CDR3, the DNA is TGTGCCACAAGAGCGCAGTCCGCATATGGCTACACCTTC. Its protein is CATRAQSAYGYTF.

This clone is a singleton in its sample. The chain links TRBV29-1 to TRBJ2-7, with D perhaps given as TRBD1 or TRBD2 (5 bases each). The CDR3 totals 14 residues. Trimming removed 1 base from V and 7 bases from J, with 17 bases in between. Per germline, CDR1 SQVTM and CDR2 ANQGSEA. For the CDR3, the DNA is TGCAGCGTTGAAGGTGGGGGAGCAGAAAGAGAGCAGTACTTC. This translates into CSVEGGGAEREQYF.

This clone has a handful of counts. The rearrangement joins TRBV25-1 to TRBJ1-3, with D perhaps TRBD1 (5 bases). The CDR3 loop spans 12 amino acids. CDR1 is MGHDK, CDR2 SYGVNS, per germline. The V and J ends lost 6 bases and 4 bases respectively, with 7 bases between them. For the CDR3, the DNA is TGTGCCAGCAGCCAGGGCGGAAACACCATATATTTT. Its translation is CASSQGGNTIYF.

This chain uses TRBV19 with TRBJ2-2; D is perhaps TRBD2 (6 bases). This CDR3 is 13 amino acids long. V was shortened by 7 bases and J by 6 bases, with 12 bases between the two germline ends. From germline, CDR1 is LNHDA and CDR2 SQIVND (reference sequence). The CDR3, as DNA: TGTGCCAGTAAGGAGGGGCTGGCCGGGGAGCTGTTTTTT. Protein sequence: CASKEGLAGELFF. Combining the CDR3 with reference TRBV19 and TRBJ2-2 gives the whole variable domain DGGITQSPKYLFRKEGQNVTLSCEQNLNHDAMYWYRQDPGQGLRLIYYSQIVNDFQKGDIAEGYSVSREKKESFPLTVTSAQKNPTAFYLCASKEGLAGELFFGEGSRLTVL.

The rearrangement uses TRBV15 and TRBJ2-3, with 12 nucleotides matching TRBD1. The CDR3 spans 16 residues. The germline gives CDR1 LNHNV, CDR2 YYDKDF (reference sequence). After removal of 5 bases from V and 4 bases from J, the junction contained 7 bases not matched to a gene. CDR3 loop: CATSQKGQGAADTQYF. DNA for the CDR3: TGTGCCACCAGCCAAAAGGGACAGGGGGCTGCAGATACGCAGTATTTT.

V and J are TRBV7-9 and TRBJ1-1; D not resolved. The V end lost 3 bases, the J end lost 2 bases, and 7 bases lay between the germline ends. Germline assignment: CDR1 SEHNR and CDR2 FQNEAQ (reference sequence). CDR3 length: 13 residues. CDR3 protein: CASSLWGNTEAFF. The CDR3 DNA reads as TGTGCCAGCAGCTTGTGGGGTAACACTGAAGCTTTCTTT.

The rearrangement uses TRBV7-9 and TRBJ1-3, with D possibly matching TRBD1 (6 bases). Trimming took off 8 bases at V and 0 bases at J, with 14 bases between the two ends. The V gene's germline CDR1 is SEHNR and CDR2 FQNEAQ (reference sequence). The CDR3 covers 15 residues. CDR3 region: CASGKSRGSGNTIYF. As DNA, the CDR3 is TGTGCCAGCGGAAAGTCCAGGGGCTCTGGAAACACCATATATTTT.

This CDR3 is CASSLLDTQYF. CDR3 bases: TGTGCCAGCAGCTTATTGGATACGCAGTATTTT. This chain joins TRBV11-2 and TRBJ2-3; no reliable D call. Germline assignment: CDR1 SGHAT and CDR2 FQNNGV. V gave up 2 bases and J gave up 6 bases, with 3 bases separating them. This CDR3 is built from 11 residues.

V is TRBV2 and J is TRBJ2-7; 12 bases fit TRBD1. The length of the CDR3 is 14 residues. Unmatched junction bases numbered 9, after V lost 10 bases and J lost 5 bases. Germline CDR1 reads SNHLY; CDR2 reads FYNNEI. CDR3 in DNA: TGTGCCATCACGGGACAGGGGGCGCCGAACGAGCAGTACTTC. Protein product: CAITGQGAPNEQYF.

J is TRBJ2-7 and V is TRBV2; D possibly corresponds to TRBD2 (5 bases). Trimming pared 10 bases from V and 5 bases from J, leaving 9 bases between. The CDR3 covers 10 residues. Germline V gives CDR1 SNHLY, CDR2 FYNNEI. CDR3 sequence: CAIPEDEQYF. The CDR3 DNA is TGTGCCATCCCGGAGGACGAGCAGTACTTC. The full variable domain, with the rest looked up from reference TRBV2 and TRBJ2-7, is EPEVTQTPSHQVTQMGQEVILRCVPISNHLYFYWYRQILGQKVEFLVSFYNNEISEKSEIFDDQFSVERPDGSNFTLKIRSTKLEDSAMYFCAIPEDEQYFGPGTRLTVT.

The chain carries TRBV29-1 and TRBJ2-1; 9 positions agree with TRBD2. V was clipped by 7 bases and J by 6 bases; unmatched bases: 10. The CDR3 spans 14 residues. Per the germline V gene, CDR1 is SQVTM and CDR2 is ANQGSEA. The CDR3 bases are TGCAGCGGGGCCCGACTAGCGGCCGGCAATGAGCAGTTCTTC. Translating gives CSGARLAAGNEQFF.

The J gene is TRBJ2-7, the V gene TRBV5-5; 7 bases map to TRBD1. CDR1 is SGHKS and CDR2 is YYEKEE in the germline V gene (reference sequence). CDR3 length: 14 residues. The V segment lost 4 bases and the J segment 5 bases; nucleotides outside the gene matches: 9. The CDR3 spells CASSPLTGLDEQYF. The CDR3 DNA sequence: TGTGCCAGCAGCCCCCTGACAGGGCTCGACGAGCAGTACTTC.

As regards this clone: Other DNA sequences in the same sample also yield this CDR3. V usage is TRBV29-1 and J usage is TRBJ2-3; D unresolved. V was shortened by 1 base and J by 4 bases, with 3 bases between the two germline ends. Germline CDR1 SQVTM, CDR2 ANQGSEA. This CDR3 has 11 amino acids. CDR3: CSVEGADTQYF. The CDR3 bases are TGCAGCGTTGAAGGTGCAGATACGCAGTATTTT.

The J gene is TRBJ2-7, the V gene TRBV18, with TRBD1 identical over 8 bases. J was trimmed by 0 bases and V by 3 bases; bases with no gene match: 7. There are 16 residues in the CDR3. The germline gives CDR1 KGHSH, CDR2 LQKENI. CDR3: CASSPETQGASYEQYF. The CDR3 DNA sequence: TGTGCCAGCTCACCCGAAACGCAGGGGGCCTCCTACGAGCAGTACTTC.

The count of this clone is one. The chain links TRBV7-8 to TRBJ2-7; 9 nucleotides line up with TRBD2. Germline CDR1 is SGHVS and CDR2 is FQNEAQ. This CDR3 comprises 14 residues. V lost 1 base, J lost 4 bases, and 2 bases stayed unmatched. The CDR3 sequence is CASSLGTSEYEQYF. For the CDR3, the DNA is TGTGCCAGCAGCTTAGGGACTAGCGAGTACGAGCAGTACTTC. Full variable domain (rest looked up from reference TRBV7-8 and TRBJ2-7): GAGVSQSPRYKVAKRGQDVALRCDPISGHVSLFWYQQALGQGPEFLTYFQNEAQLDKSGLPSDRFFAERPEGSVSTLKIQRTQQEDSAVYLCASSLGTSEYEQYFGPGTRLTVT.

The chain joins TRBV7-8 to TRBJ2-7; 11 bases agree with TRBD1. Germline CDR1 and CDR2: SGHVS and FQNEAQ. J gave up 2 bases and V 2 bases, and 5 bases lay outside the gene matches. The CDR3 totals 16 residues. The CDR3 reads CASSLRTGGAAYEQYF. The CDR3 region has the DNA TGTGCCAGCAGCTTAAGGACAGGGGGCGCCGCCTACGAGCAGTACTTC.

The chain recombines TRBV6-4 with TRBJ1-4; a possible D gene is TRBD1 (5 bases). V lost 2 bases and J lost 5, with 18 bases in between. Germline loops: CDR1 MRHNA, CDR2 SNTAGT. The CDR3 loop spans 17 amino acids. The CDR3 reads CASSDVQAFSPNEKLFF. Here the CDR3 DNA reads TGTGCCAGCAGTGACGTACAGGCTTTCTCCCCGAATGAAAAACTGTTTTTT.

The CDR3 DNA is TGTGCCAGCAGCTTGGAACTAGCGCGGAACGAGCAGTACTTC. It is translated as CASSLELARNEQYF. The genes are TRBV5-4 and TRBJ2-7, with 7 bases that match TRBD2. Germline CDR1 and CDR2: SGHNT and YYREEE (reference sequence). V trimming: 0 bases; J trimming: 5 bases; junction bases outside the gene matches: 5. The CDR3 is 14 amino acids.

The chain couples TRBV9 to TRBJ2-2; 10 nucleotides line up with TRBD1. V shed 1 base and J 4 bases; nucleotides not matched to a gene: 4. The CDR3 length is 16 residues. Germline lookup yields CDR1 SGDLS and CDR2 YYNGEE. CDR3 sequence (DNA): TGTGCCAGCAGCGTAACCCGGACAGGGGGCACCGGGGAGCTGTTTTTT. Its protein product is CASSVTRTGGTGELFF.

The CDR3 sequence is CASSFANLETQYF. In DNA form, the CDR3 reads TGTGCCAGCAGTTTTGCAAACCTGGAGACCCAGTACTTC. The chain recombines TRBV28 with TRBJ2-5; D uncertain. Germline V gene lookup returns CDR1 MDHEN and CDR2 SYDVKM. This CDR3 is built from 13 residues. V shed 3 bases and J shed 5 bases, with 10 bases lying between them.

This rearrangement joins TRBV7-6 to TRBJ1-4, with 9 nucleotides matching TRBD1. This CDR3 contains 14 residues. Germline V gene data show CDR1 as SGHVS and CDR2 as FNYEAQ. J lost 10 bases, V lost 6 bases, and 9 bases had no gene match. The CDR3 spells CASRQGQGSGKLFF. For the CDR3, the DNA is TGTGCCAGCAGACAGGGACAGGGTTCTGGAAAACTGTTTTTT.

The chain links TRBV27 to TRBJ2-7; 9 positions match TRBD1. Unmatched junction bases numbered 7, after V lost 4 bases and J lost 6 bases. Germline CDR1 reads MNHEY; CDR2 reads SMNVEV (reference sequence). The CDR3 is made up of 14 amino acids. CDR3 in DNA: TGTGCCAGCAGTTCCGGGACAGGGATGGGCGAGCAGTACTTC. Translating it yields CASSSGTGMGEQYF.